This entry lists 22 T cell receptor beta chains sequenced from one sample in a study of cytomegalovirus exposure and HLA in healthy donors. PCR amplification relied on 60 Vbeta primers (plus 13 Jbeta primers). Assay used: immunoSEQ multiplex PCR; TCRdb lists only in-frame clones, some missing. The sample shows about 160,000 clones, nearly 80% of them seen only once. Sequenced: PBMCs. The receptors shown here come from a man between 18 and 29 years old in good health and CMV-seropositive.

This clone has just a few counts. The chain employs TRBV2 and TRBJ2-5; perhaps TRBD1 as D (5 bases). This CDR3 is built from 13 residues. Germline assignment: CDR1 SNHLY and CDR2 FYNNEI. V was cut by 4 bases and J by 1 base, with 7 bases left in between. The DNA for the CDR3 is TGTGCCAGCAGTGGACAGATCCAAGAGACCCAGTACTTC. Protein product: CASSGQIQETQYF.

The J gene is TRBJ2-7, the V gene TRBV29-1; D might be TRBD1 (5 bases). Per the germline V gene, CDR1 is SQVTM and CDR2 is ANQGSEA. The CDR3 extends over 12 amino acids. Trimming took off 5 bases at V and 1 base at J, with 9 bases between the two ends. Written as DNA, the CDR3 is TGCAGCGTTTCGACAGTGTCCTACGAGCAGTACTTC. It is translated as CSVSTVSYEQYF.

The chain links TRBV27 to TRBJ2-3; 10 bases match TRBD2. CDR1 and CDR2 (germline): MNHEY, SMNVEV (reference sequence). The V gene end was trimmed by 6 bases and the J gene end by 4 bases; junction bases not matched to a gene: 4. The CDR3 has 14 residues. CDR3 amino acids: CASRRAGGPDTQYF. The CDR3 DNA reads as TGTGCCAGCAGAAGAGCGGGAGGGCCAGATACGCAGTATTTT.

This sequence joins TRBV30 and TRBJ1-3; D uncertain. The CDR3 is made up of 16 amino acids. CDR1 and CDR2 from the germline V gene are GTSNPN and SVGIG (reference sequence). Trimming cost V 0 bases and J 0 bases, with 12 bases left between them. The CDR3 DNA reads as TGTGCCTGGAGTGTCCCAGTCCCCAGCTCTGGAAACACCATATATTTT. Translated: CAWSVPVPSSGNTIYF. Combining the CDR3 with reference TRBV30 and TRBJ1-3 gives the whole variable domain SQTIHQWPATLVQPVGSPLSLECTVEGTSNPNLYWYRQAAGRGLQLLFYSVGIGQISSEVPQNLSASRPQDRQFILSSKKLLLSDSGFYLCAWSVPVPSSGNTIYFGEGSWLTVV.

This clone was seen a single time. This rearrangement joins TRBV10-3 to TRBJ1-1; 7 nucleotides align to TRBD1. V trimming: 1 base; J trimming: 1 base; junction bases outside the gene matches: 9. Germline V gene sequence: CDR1 ENHRY, CDR2 SYGVKD. CDR3 length equals 17 residues. The CDR3 nucleotides read TGTGCCATCAGTGAGTTTAGGGGGCCTCCTCGGAACACTGAAGCTTTCTTT. Encoded protein: CAISEFRGPPRNTEAFF.

V and J are TRBV6-5 and TRBJ2-7; the match to TRBD1 covers 12 bases. J gave up 4 bases and V 6 bases, and 4 bases lay outside the gene matches. Germline assignment: CDR1 MNHEY and CDR2 SVGAGI. This CDR3 contains 14 residues. This chain's CDR3 is CASRAGQGAYEQYF. In DNA, the CDR3 is TGTGCCAGCAGGGCGGGACAGGGGGCATACGAGCAGTACTTC.

Of note for this clone: The sample carries other DNA sequences with the same CDR3. The chain is built from TRBV5-1 and TRBJ1-6, with 7 bases that match TRBD1. Germline CDR1 SGHRS, CDR2 YFSETQ. V lost 0 bases, J lost 7 bases, and 4 bases stayed unmatched. The CDR3 is 15 residues long. CDR3 sequence reads: CASSLGDSSNSPLHF. CDR3 sequence (DNA): TGCGCCAGCAGCTTGGGGGACAGTTCGAATTCACCCCTCCACTTT.

V gene TRBV6-7 combines with J gene TRBJ2-5, with 10 bases matching TRBD1. TRBV6-7 is treated as an ORF (open reading frame) with a function not yet certain. This CDR3 has 18 residues. With V trimmed by 0 bases and J by 0 bases, 7 bases remained unmatched. CDR3 amino acids: CASSYSAGQGEYQETQYF. The DNA for the CDR3 is TGTGCCAGCAGTTACTCGGCTGGACAGGGGGAGTACCAAGAGACCCAGTACTTC.

J is TRBJ1-2 and V is TRBV7-2, with TRBD1 matching 7 bases. Unmatched junction bases numbered 15, after V lost 3 bases and J lost 8 bases. The CDR3 spans 16 residues. CDR1 is SGHTA and CDR2 is FQGNSA in the germline V gene. CDR3 nucleotide sequence: TGTGCCAGCAGCTTTAGGGGGCTCCCCCACGGTATAGGCTACACCTTC. It yields the protein CASSFRGLPHGIGYTF.

The V call is TRBV5-1, the J call TRBJ1-2; the D gene is possibly TRBD1 (5 bases). The CDR3 is 15 amino acids. The V end lost 3 bases, the J end lost 1 base, and 13 bases lay between the germline ends. The V gene's germline CDR1 is SGHRS and CDR2 YFSETQ. Written as DNA, the CDR3 is TGCGCCAGCAGCTGGCAACAGGCTGGTAACTATGGCTACACCTTC. Amino acid sequence: CASSWQQAGNYGYTF.

The V call is TRBV5-8, the J call TRBJ2-2; 8 bases fit TRBD1. The V gene's germline CDR1 is SGHTS and CDR2 YDEGEE. V was pared by 5 bases and J by 1 base, with 4 bases of the junction left unmatched. The CDR3 totals 15 residues. For the CDR3, the DNA is TGTGCCAGCAGTACCGGGACAGGGAACACCGGGGAGCTGTTTTTT. It yields the protein CASSTGTGNTGELFF. Variable domain in full (rest from reference TRBV5-8 and TRBJ2-2): EAGVTQSPTHLIKTRGQQATLRCSPISGHTSVYWYQQALGLGLQFLLWYDEGEERNRGNFPPRFSGRQFPNYSSELNVNALELEDSALYLCASSTGTGNTGELFFGEGSRLTVL.

The gene calls are TRBV4-3 and TRBJ1-2, with 7 nucleotides matching TRBD1. The CDR3 is 15 amino acids. Germline trimming cut 0 bases from V and 7 bases from J; bases unmatched to any gene: 8. Germline loops: CDR1 LGHNA, CDR2 YSLEER. The DNA for the CDR3 is TGCGCCAGCAGCCAAGATCACATCAGGGGGAGTGGCTACACCTTC. Translated: CASSQDHIRGSGYTF.

The V call is TRBV27, the J call TRBJ2-2, with D perhaps TRBD2 (5 bases). V was trimmed by 4 bases and J by 3 bases, leaving 12 bases between them. From germline, CDR1 is MNHEY and CDR2 SMNVEV (reference sequence). The CDR3 sequence is 15 residues long. CDR3 bases: TGTGCCAGCAGTTACCTAGCCCACTACACCGGGGAGCTGTTTTTT. Protein product: CASSYLAHYTGELFF.

The CDR3 region is CASSPGTIFYGYTF. The CDR3 region has the DNA TGTGCCAGCAGTCCCGGGACAATTTTCTATGGCTACACCTTC. The rearrangement uses TRBV27 and TRBJ1-2; possible D gene TRBD1, 6 bases. The CDR3 is 14 residues long. The germline V and J ends were trimmed by 5 bases and 4 bases, with 14 bases remaining between them. CDR1 MNHEY and CDR2 SMNVEV come from the germline V gene (reference sequence).

In regard to this clone: This same CDR3 is encoded by further DNA sequences in the sample. The chain recombines TRBV19 with TRBJ1-1; D is perhaps TRBD1 (5 bases). There are 12 residues in the CDR3. Per the germline V gene, CDR1 is LNHDA and CDR2 is SQIVND (reference sequence). Trimming cost V 1 base and J 5 bases, with 5 bases left between them. The DNA for the CDR3 is TGTGCCAGTAGTATAGCAGGGACTGAAGCTTTCTTT. Translation gives CASSIAGTEAFF. The full variable domain, in which reference TRBV19 and TRBJ1-1 provide the parts outside the CDR3, is DGGITQSPKYLFRKEGQNVTLSCEQNLNHDAMYWYRQDPGQGLRLIYYSQIVNDFQKGDIAEGYSVSREKKESFPLTVTSAQKNPTAFYLCASSIAGTEAFFGQGTRLTVV.

The chain links TRBV6-5 to TRBJ1-6; no reliable D call. This CDR3 is built from 13 residues. V was shortened by 8 bases and J by 7 bases, with 12 bases between the two germline ends. From germline, CDR1 is MNHEY and CDR2 SVGAGI. CDR3 region: CASRRETNSPLHF. The CDR3 DNA follows: TGTGCCAGCCGGAGGGAGACGAATTCACCCCTCCACTTT.

The chain couples TRBV11-3 to TRBJ2-2; 9 nucleotides line up with TRBD1. V dropped 3 bases and J dropped 4; count of bases not matched to a gene: 9. The germline V gene has CDR1 SGHNT and CDR2 YENEEA. This CDR3 has 17 residues. The CDR3 nucleotides are TGTGCCAGCAGCTTGGGCATACAGGGGGCAGGCACCGGGGAGCTGTTTTTT. Protein product: CASSLGIQGAGTGELFF.

The CDR3 is CASSKQGAGGNTIYF. The CDR3 DNA is TGTGCCAGCAGCAAACAGGGGGCCGGAGGAAACACCATATATTTT. The V and J genes are TRBV2 and TRBJ1-3, with TRBD1 matching 9 bases. CDR1 SNHLY and CDR2 FYNNEI come from the germline V gene. After removal of 6 bases from V and 4 bases from J, the junction contained 7 bases not matched to a gene. The CDR3 totals 15 residues. The whole variable domain, filled in from reference TRBV2 and TRBJ1-3, reads EPEVTQTPSHQVTQMGQEVILRCVPISNHLYFYWYRQILGQKVEFLVSFYNNEISEKSEIFDDQFSVERPDGSNFTLKIRSTKLEDSAMYFCASSKQGAGGNTIYFGEGSWLTVV.

CDR3 coding DNA: TGCGCCAGCAGCCCGCCGGTAGCGGGAGGGTCCTACGAGCAGTACTTC. Its protein is CASSPPVAGGSYEQYF. This chain connects TRBV5-1 to TRBJ2-7; 11 nucleotides align to TRBD2. V lost 4 bases to trimming and J lost 1 base; unmatched junction nucleotides: 7. Looked up from germline, CDR1 is SGHRS and CDR2 is YFSETQ. The CDR3 runs to 16 residues.

This chain uses TRBV27 with TRBJ1-2; tentative D call: TRBD1 (5 bases). Trimming left V 0 bases short and J 0 bases short, with 8 bases between. The CDR3 has 15 residues. The germline V gene has CDR1 MNHEY and CDR2 SMNVEV (reference sequence). The CDR3 sequence is CASSLSATANYGYTF. For the CDR3, the DNA is TGTGCCAGCAGTTTATCTGCGACAGCTAACTATGGCTACACCTTC.

This sequence joins TRBV10-3 and TRBJ2-3; 7 nucleotides line up with TRBD1. V gave up 6 bases and J gave up 0 bases; unmatched junction bases: 6. The V gene's germline CDR1 is ENHRY and CDR2 SYGVKD. The CDR3 loop spans 15 amino acids. This CDR3 is CAISLDRVSTDTQYF. CDR3 DNA: TGTGCCATCAGCCTAGACAGGGTCAGCACAGATACGCAGTATTTT.

This sequence joins TRBV10-2 and TRBJ2-3; a weak D match, TRBD2 (6 bases). V was cut by 8 bases and J by 2 bases, with 11 bases left in between. CDR3 length equals 13 residues. Germline assignment: CDR1 WSHSY and CDR2 SAAADI. The CDR3 protein is CASFGGATDTQYF. CDR3 nucleotides: TGCGCCAGCTTCGGGGGAGCCACAGATACGCAGTATTTT.